This T cell receptor (beta chain) comes out of a study of CD8+CD57+ T cells in acquired aplastic anemia. For sequencing, patients were chosen who had shown expansion of CD8+CD57+ cells by flow cytometry. The TCR beta profiling, which covered VDJ combination and CDR3 sequence, was carried out using genomic DNA as the template. TCRdb passed the reads through MiXCR, listing each CDR3 protein once. This table holds approximately 150,000 distinct CDR3 sequences, 40% to 50% found once. Material: sorted CD4+, CD8+, or CD8+CD57+ T cells (not recorded which) from PBMCs. The clonotype originates from a human donor with aplastic anemia.

The CDR3 nucleotides read TGTGCCACCGCGTCCCGGGCTGGGTCCACTGAAGCTTTCTTT. Its translation: CATASRAGSTEAFF. V gene TRBV24-1 combines with J gene TRBJ1-1; no firm D call. CDR1 and CDR2 (germline): KGHDR, SFDVKD. There are 14 residues in the CDR3. V was clipped by 9 bases and J by 4 bases, with 17 bases between them.